This is a list of T cell receptor beta chains from one sample in a study of T cells in Graves' hyperthyroidism and ophthalmopathy. TCRdb re-called the multiplex PCR reads with MiXCR, one entry per CDR3 protein. The sample records some 760,000 distinct CDR3 sequences, 13% to 15% being singletons. Sequenced: blood. These receptor sequences come from a woman aged 18-29 years with Graves' hyperthyroidism. Both conserved end residues are part of each CDR3. The order of the fields is V gene, clone size, J gene, CDR3 protein. A clone size is listed for some rows: how often the clone was seen (once, few, many), or a class if it is expanded.

TRBV20-1	many	TRBJ1-2	CSASQGPNYGYTF
TRBV2	.	TRBJ2-7	CASRLGLAGTLEQYF
TRBV3-1	many	TRBJ1-2	CASSQTGTVFYGYTF
TRBV7-9	many	TRBJ2-7	CASSTLSWTSGKLGRYEQYF
TRBV5-1	.	TRBJ1-6	CASSFSSNSPLHF
TRBV28	many	TRBJ2-3	CASSLHSGRMVGDTQYF
TRBV7-9	few	TRBJ2-2	CASHIREPNTGELFF
TRBV20-1	few	TRBJ2-3	CSARKAGGPPDTQYF
TRBV11-2	many	TRBJ2-7	CASSLDPSAYSYEQYF
TRBV6-1	few	TRBJ2-7	CASSGLGLLLHEQYF
TRBV5-6	few	TRBJ1-5	CASSLRGYRYQPQHF
TRBV2	many	TRBJ2-7	CASSGLADTYEQYF
TRBV2	many	TRBJ1-5	CASSDTHNQPQHF
TRBV12-3/TRBV12-4	many	TRBJ2-5	CASSPDWRETQYF
TRBV20-1	few	TRBJ2-7	CSARPKLNKHYEQYF
TRBV12-5	many	TRBJ1-1	CASGLDWDIESTEAFF
TRBV7-9	many	TRBJ1-2	CASSSWGANYGYTF
TRBV7-9	.	TRBJ1-6	CASSRDSISSYNSPLHF
TRBV11-2	.	TRBJ2-7	CASNYLLAAHEQYF
TRBV7-9	many	TRBJ2-1	CASSLVTAGGLYNEQFF
TRBV18	.	TRBJ2-7	CASSPIQANHEQYF
TRBV6-5	few	TRBJ2-1	CASSYGRSSYNEQFF
TRBV4-3	.	TRBJ2-1	CASSQDVRLAGHDEQFF
TRBV20-1	.	TRBJ1-4	CSARIRDKFFATNEKLFF
TRBV5-8	many	TRBJ1-1	CASSLVLGLNTEAFF
TRBV30	many	TRBJ2-1	CAWSQGWINEQFF
TRBV10-3	.	TRBJ2-7	CAIARGTGTYEQYF
TRBV7-3	.	TRBJ1-6	CASSERNNSPLHF
TRBV7-9	many	TRBJ1-2	CASSLGAGSNYGYTF
TRBV2	.	TRBJ2-7	CASSERSIRSYEQYF
TRBV12-3/TRBV12-4	few	TRBJ2-1	CASILAGGRSEQFF
TRBV28	.	TRBJ2-2	CASSLLGQGMPGELFF
TRBV20-1	many	TRBJ1-1	CSASAGGNTEAFF
TRBV11-2	many	TRBJ1-1	CASSLLNGGGTEAFF
TRBV13	many	TRBJ1-2	CASSLNVDRENGYTF
TRBV9	.	TRBJ2-7	CASSVGGTDYEQYF
TRBV7-8	many	TRBJ2-5	CASSFLTKETQYF
TRBV5-5	few	TRBJ2-3	CASSSRTSGRSDTQYF
TRBV28	many	TRBJ2-3	CASRSSQGGITDTQYF
TRBV7-9	few	TRBJ2-4	CASSFDRAKNIQYF